This is a list of T cell receptor beta chains from one sample in a study of shared clonotypes between healthy human individuals. TCRdb keeps only in-frame clones here, not all; method: immunoSEQ multiplex PCR. The sample includes roughly 770,000 clones, about 96% of them seen just once. The sample consisted of naive CD8+ T cells sorted from blood. These receptors were obtained from a man aged 25-45 years in good health. The CDR3 runs from the conserved cysteine through the conserved F or W. The D gene is left open where the match is weak. Some rows have no size entry. The others give once, few or many, or a class for an expanded clone.

TRBV27,.,.,TRBJ1-1,CASSLWGANTEAFF,TGTGCCAGCAGTTTATGGGGGGCGAACACTGAAGCTTTCTTT
TRBV19,once,.,TRBJ2-7,CASSMMSGSTYEQYF,TGTGCCAGTAGTATGATGTCAGGGTCCACCTACGAGCAGTACTTC
TRBV29-1,.,.,TRBJ2-7,CSVVDSQVPYEQYF,TGCAGCGTTGTTGACTCCCAGGTCCCCTACGAGCAGTACTTC
TRBV7-9,.,TRBD2,TRBJ2-1,CASSPRTSIRANEQFF,TGTGCCAGCAGCCCGCGGACTAGCATCAGGGCCAATGAGCAGTTCTTC
TRBV5-1,.,TRBD2,TRBJ2-3,CASRQAGGFLPDTQYF,TGCGCCAGCAGACAAGCGGGAGGGTTTCTTCCAGATACGCAGTATTTT
TRBV9,once,.,TRBJ1-2,CASYGSLNYGYTF,TGTGCCAGCTATGGGTCCCTCAACTATGGCTACACCTTC
TRBV30,.,.,TRBJ2-3,CAWTKTGGGTDTQYF,TGTGCCTGGACCAAAACAGGGGGGGGCACAGATACGCAGTATTTT
TRBV29-1,once,TRBD1,TRBJ2-1,CSVVPGTGYSEQFF,TGCAGCGTCGTTCCCGGGACAGGGTATAGTGAGCAGTTCTTC
TRBV28,.,TRBD2,TRBJ2-2,CASLAISGRGTGELFF,TGTGCCAGCCTTGCCATTAGCGGGAGAGGGACCGGGGAGCTGTTTTTT
TRBV7-9,.,.,TRBJ2-7,CASSSLRGLLSEQYF,TGTGCCAGCAGCTCGCTACGGGGACTGTTAAGCGAGCAGTACTTC
TRBV5-1,.,.,TRBJ1-1,CASSLEGTRTEAFF,TGCGCCAGCAGCTTGGAAGGGACGAGAACTGAAGCTTTCTTT
TRBV9,.,.,TRBJ2-1,CASSSPSEQFF,TGTGCCAGCAGCTCCCCCAGTGAGCAGTTCTTC
TRBV4-3,.,.,TRBJ2-7,CASSQDQRSAYEQYF,TGCGCCAGCAGCCAAGATCAGCGCAGCGCTTACGAGCAGTACTTC
TRBV2,.,TRBD2,TRBJ2-3,CASTGGLATDTQYF,TGTGCCAGCACAGGGGGACTAGCGACAGATACGCAGTATTTT
TRBV6-5,few,.,TRBJ2-5,CASSYGGQETQYF,TGTGCCAGCAGTTACGGGGGGCAAGAGACCCAGTACTTC
TRBV7-9,.,.,TRBJ1-3,CALLRPISGNTIYF,TGTGCCTTACTTCGACCGATCTCTGGAAACACCATATATTTT
TRBV15,.,.,TRBJ2-7,CATSRTRTYEQYF,TGTGCCACCAGCAGAACCAGGACCTACGAGCAGTACTTC
TRBV7-7,few,.,TRBJ2-2,CASSSTTNTGELFF,TGTGCTAGCAGCTCTACAACGAACACCGGGGAGCTGTTTTTT
TRBV11-2,.,.,TRBJ2-3,CASSQGSTDTQYF,TGTGCCAGCAGCCAGGGTAGCACAGATACGCAGTATTTT
TRBV5-1,.,TRBD2,TRBJ2-5,CASSLKAGVRETQYF,TGCGCCAGCAGCTTAAAAGCGGGAGTCAGGGAGACCCAGTACTTC
TRBV29-1,.,TRBD2,TRBJ2-7,CSVLLAGRLTYEQYF,TGCAGCGTGTTACTAGCGGGGCGCCTAACCTACGAGCAGTACTTC
TRBV19,.,.,TRBJ1-1,CASSIPPISGLNTEAFF,TGTGCCAGTAGTATACCCCCGATTTCGGGGCTTAACACTGAAGCTTTCTTT
TRBV10-3,.,.,TRBJ2-7,CAISDIQGSYEQYF,TGTGCCATCAGTGATATACAGGGCTCCTACGAGCAGTACTTC
TRBV5-1,.,.,TRBJ2-7,CASSLAYTGTSSYEQYF,TGCGCCAGCAGCTTGGCCTATACAGGGACAAGCTCCTACGAGCAGTACTTC
TRBV11-2,.,TRBD1,TRBJ2-7,CASSERDRGFYEQYF,TGTGCCAGCAGTGAACGGGACAGGGGATTTTACGAGCAGTACTTC
TRBV6-6,.,TRBD1,TRBJ2-7,CASSLKTDRGNEQYF,TGTGCCAGCAGTCTCAAGACGGACAGGGGGAACGAGCAGTACTTC
TRBV6-1,.,TRBD1,TRBJ2-7,CASQGQGFVQQYF,TGTGCCAGCCAGGGACAGGGGTTCGTGCAGCAGTACTTC
TRBV11-3,.,.,TRBJ2-7,CASSHETGEQYF,TGTGCCAGCAGCCACGAAACAGGCGAGCAGTACTTC
TRBV4-1,once,.,TRBJ2-1,CASSLTGHEQFF,TGCGCCAGCAGCCTTACAGGGCATGAGCAGTTCTTC
TRBV18,.,TRBD1,TRBJ1-4,CASSPAGGHNEKLFF,TGTGCCAGCTCACCTGCAGGGGGTCATAATGAAAAACTGTTTTTT
TRBV5-4,.,TRBD2,TRBJ2-7,CASSWASGSAPPREQYF,TGTGCCAGCAGCTGGGCTAGCGGGAGTGCCCCCCCTAGGGAGCAGTACTTC
TRBV6-6,.,TRBD2,TRBJ2-1,CASSFGTSGRYNEQFF,TGTGCCAGCAGTTTTGGGACTAGCGGGAGGTACAATGAGCAGTTCTTC
TRBV11-2,.,.,TRBJ1-1,CASTPRGGNTEAFF,TGTGCCAGCACCCCCCGGGGAGGGAACACTGAAGCTTTCTTT
TRBV9,.,TRBD1,TRBJ2-2,CASSARTGSADPGELFF,TGTGCCAGCAGTGCTAGGACAGGGTCGGCGGATCCCGGGGAGCTGTTTTTT
TRBV5-1,.,.,TRBJ2-7,CASSHKGGSYEQYF,TGCGCCAGCAGCCATAAAGGAGGGTCCTACGAGCAGTACTTC
TRBV7-9,.,.,TRBJ2-5,CASETGQETQYF,TGTGCCAGCGAAACAGGGCAAGAGACCCAGTACTTC
TRBV19,.,.,TRBJ2-7,CASSKDRSNEQYF,TGTGCCAGTAGTAAAGACAGGTCCAACGAGCAGTACTTC
TRBV7-9,.,.,TRBJ2-3,CASSVPRGEGVTDTQYF,TGTGCCAGCAGCGTCCCTAGGGGGGAAGGGGTCACAGATACGCAGTATTTT
TRBV6-1,once,.,TRBJ1-1,CASSEDRVLLEAFF,TGTGCCAGCAGTGAAGACAGGGTCCTCCTTGAAGCTTTCTTT
TRBV5-1,once,TRBD2,TRBJ2-1,CASSWRLGTINNEQFF,TGCGCCAGCAGCTGGCGGTTAGGGACTATCAACAATGAGCAGTTCTTC
TRBV30,.,.,TRBJ2-7,CAWSVFWFQKRGAEQYF,TGTGCCTGGAGTGTGTTTTGGTTTCAAAAAAGAGGGGCAGAGCAGTACTTC
TRBV27,.,TRBD2,TRBJ2-1,CASSPRTSGIYNEQFF,TGTGCCAGCAGTCCCAGGACTAGCGGAATCTACAATGAGCAGTTCTTC
TRBV19,.,.,TRBJ2-7,CASSMGHTYEQYF,TGTGCCAGTAGTATGGGCCACACCTACGAGCAGTACTTC
TRBV27,.,TRBD1,TRBJ2-7,CASSLTGIGEQYF,TGTGCCAGCAGCCTGACAGGGATTGGAGAGCAGTACTTC
TRBV9,.,.,TRBJ1-1,CASSAKRGTEAFF,TGTGCCAGCAGCGCCAAACGCGGCACTGAAGCTTTCTTT
TRBV15,.,.,TRBJ2-2,CATSRDEGIQYYTGELFF,TGTGCCACCAGCAGAGATGAGGGTATCCAATACTACACCGGGGAGCTGTTTTTT
TRBV6-4,.,TRBD2,TRBJ2-1,CASSDQPSGNRNEQFF,TGTGCCAGCAGTGACCAACCTAGCGGGAATAGGAATGAGCAGTTCTTC
TRBV5-1,.,.,TRBJ2-7,CASSGDSGEQYF,TGCGCCAGCAGCGGAGACAGTGGTGAGCAGTACTTC
TRBV6-1,.,.,TRBJ2-1,CASSEGNEQFF,TGTGCCAGCAGTGAAGGGAATGAGCAGTTCTTC
TRBV7-6,once,.,TRBJ2-3,CASSAQGSTDTQYF,TGTGCCAGCAGCGCACAGGGAAGCACAGATACGCAGTATTTT
TRBV19,.,.,TRBJ2-1,CASSIQGGHNEQFF,TGTGCCAGTAGTATACAGGGGGGTCACAATGAGCAGTTCTTC
TRBV5-6,.,.,TRBJ2-7,CASSLGPRDPEQYF,TGTGCCAGCAGCCTAGGGCCGCGGGACCCCGAGCAGTACTTC
TRBV10-3,.,TRBD2,TRBJ2-7,CATTSASSYEQYF,TGTGCCACTACTAGCGCAAGCTCCTACGAGCAGTACTTC
TRBV9,.,.,TRBJ2-2,CASSVWESANTGELFF,TGTGCCAGCAGCGTATGGGAGTCCGCGAACACCGGGGAGCTGTTTTTT
TRBV10-1,.,TRBD1,TRBJ2-7,CASSDSGTGGNEQYF,TGCGCCAGCAGTGACTCCGGGACAGGGGGCAACGAGCAGTACTTC
TRBV27,.,TRBD1,TRBJ2-7,CASSLRGQTYEQYF,TGTGCCAGCAGTTTAAGGGGACAGACGTACGAGCAGTACTTC
TRBV5-6,.,TRBD1,TRBJ1-1,CASSGPGQGITEAFF,TGTGCCAGCAGCGGGCCGGGACAGGGGATCACTGAAGCTTTCTTT